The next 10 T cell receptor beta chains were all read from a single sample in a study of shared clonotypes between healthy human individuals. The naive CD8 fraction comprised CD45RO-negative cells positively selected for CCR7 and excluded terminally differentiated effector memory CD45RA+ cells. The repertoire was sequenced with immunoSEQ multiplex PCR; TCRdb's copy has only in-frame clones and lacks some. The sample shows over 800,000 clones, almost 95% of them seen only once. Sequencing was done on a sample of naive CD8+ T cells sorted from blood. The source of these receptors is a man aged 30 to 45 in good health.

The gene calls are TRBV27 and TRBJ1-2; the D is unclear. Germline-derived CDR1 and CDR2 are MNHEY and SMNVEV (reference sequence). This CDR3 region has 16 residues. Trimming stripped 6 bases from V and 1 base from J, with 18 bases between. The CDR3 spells CASRISTVRGNYGYTF. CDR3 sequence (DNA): TGTGCCAGCAGGATATCAACCGTCCGGGGTAACTATGGCTACACCTTC.

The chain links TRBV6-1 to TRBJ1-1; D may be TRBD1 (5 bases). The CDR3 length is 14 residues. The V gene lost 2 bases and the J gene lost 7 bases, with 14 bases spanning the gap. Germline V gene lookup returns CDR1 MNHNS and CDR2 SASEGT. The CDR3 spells CASSELVVRVEAFF. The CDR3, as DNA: TGTGCCAGCAGTGAACTGGTCGTCAGGGTTGAAGCTTTCTTT.

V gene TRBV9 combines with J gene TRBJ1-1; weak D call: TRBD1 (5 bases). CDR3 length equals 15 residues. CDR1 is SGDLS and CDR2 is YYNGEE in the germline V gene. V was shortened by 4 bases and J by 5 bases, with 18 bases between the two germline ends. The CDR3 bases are TGTGCCAGCAGCATTGAAGGGACGGCAAGTACTGAAGCTTTCTTT. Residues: CASSIEGTASTEAFF.

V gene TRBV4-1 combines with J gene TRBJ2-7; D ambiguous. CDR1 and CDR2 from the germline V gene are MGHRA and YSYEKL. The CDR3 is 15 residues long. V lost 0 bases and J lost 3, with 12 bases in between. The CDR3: CASSQEPEQLYEQYF. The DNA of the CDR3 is TGCGCCAGCAGCCAAGAGCCGGAACAACTCTACGAGCAGTACTTC.

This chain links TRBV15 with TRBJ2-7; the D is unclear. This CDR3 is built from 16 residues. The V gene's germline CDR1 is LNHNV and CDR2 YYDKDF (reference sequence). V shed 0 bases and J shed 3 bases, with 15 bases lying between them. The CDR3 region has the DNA TGTGCCACCAGCAGAGATGGTTCAGGTTTTAGCTACGAGCAGTACTTC. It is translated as CATSRDGSGFSYEQYF.

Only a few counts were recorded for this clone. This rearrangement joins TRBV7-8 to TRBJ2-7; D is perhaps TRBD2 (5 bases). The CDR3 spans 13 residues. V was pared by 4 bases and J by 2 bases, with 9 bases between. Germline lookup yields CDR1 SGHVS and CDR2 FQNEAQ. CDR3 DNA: TGTGCCAGCAGCTACGGGATTGCCTACGAGCAGTACTTC. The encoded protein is CASSYGIAYEQYF. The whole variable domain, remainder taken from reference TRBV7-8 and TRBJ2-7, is GAGVSQSPRYKVAKRGQDVALRCDPISGHVSLFWYQQALGQGPEFLTYFQNEAQLDKSGLPSDRFFAERPEGSVSTLKIQRTQQEDSAVYLCASSYGIAYEQYFGPGTRLTVT.

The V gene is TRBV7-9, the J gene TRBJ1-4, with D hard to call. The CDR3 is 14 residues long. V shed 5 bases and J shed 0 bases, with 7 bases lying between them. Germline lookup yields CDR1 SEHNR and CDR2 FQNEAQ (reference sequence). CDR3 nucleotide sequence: TGTGCCAGCAGCCCCCAATCAACTAATGAAAAACTGTTTTTT. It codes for CASSPQSTNEKLFF.

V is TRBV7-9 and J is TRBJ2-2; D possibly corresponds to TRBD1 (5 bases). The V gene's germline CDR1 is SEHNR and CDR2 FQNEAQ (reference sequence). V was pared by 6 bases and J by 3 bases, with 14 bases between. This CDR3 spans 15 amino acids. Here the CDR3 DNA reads TGTGCCAGCAGGAAACGACAGACCTACACCGGGGAGCTGTTTTTT. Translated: CASRKRQTYTGELFF.

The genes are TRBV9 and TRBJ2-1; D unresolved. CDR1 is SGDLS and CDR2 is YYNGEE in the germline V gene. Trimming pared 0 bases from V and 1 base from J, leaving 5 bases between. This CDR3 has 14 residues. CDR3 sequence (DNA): TGTGCCAGCAGCGTAGGGTTTTCCTACAATGAGCAGTTCTTC. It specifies CASSVGFSYNEQFF.

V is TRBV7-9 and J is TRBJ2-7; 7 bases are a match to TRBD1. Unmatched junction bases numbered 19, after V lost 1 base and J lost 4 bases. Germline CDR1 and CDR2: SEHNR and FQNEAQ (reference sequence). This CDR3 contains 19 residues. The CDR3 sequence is CASSLGLVGQNRGEYEQYF. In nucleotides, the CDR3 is TGTGCCAGCAGCTTAGGGTTAGTGGGACAGAATCGAGGGGAATACGAGCAGTACTTC.